This TCR beta chain appears in the sequencing data of a study of blood T cells in healthy people across ages. A second about 7 to 11 cycle PCR used barcoded and J-beta primers. TCRdb re-called the 5' RACE reads through MiXCR, storing one row per CDR3 protein. The sample records 650,000 to 1,000,000 distinct CDR3 sequences, about 42% being singletons. V was shortened by 1 base and J by 2 bases, with 16 bases between the two germline ends. The CDR3 sequence is 17 residues long. The germline CDR1 and CDR2 sequences are LGHNA and YSLEER. The TCR originated in a man aged 80 or over in good health. Sequenced: blood. The chain has TRBV4-3 and TRBJ2-3; possible D gene TRBD2, 7 bases. The CDR3 region is CASSQGGPREFTDTQYF. The CDR3 DNA reads TGCGCCAGCAGCCAAGGGGGGCCGCGGGAGTTCACAGATACGCAGTATTTT.